This note documents a single TCR beta chain sequence. The antigen is not known. The data stem from a study of T-cell memory formation after mild COVID-19. Study-level results: Chiefly within CM and EM were the contracting CD4+ clones; CD8+ ones were within EMRA. Clones that shrank (day 15 to 85) were balanced CD4/CD8, whereas later expanders leaned CD4+.

TCRdb processed the 5' RACE reads anew with MiXCR; each CDR3 protein has one entry. The sample holds about 340,000 distinct CDR3 sequences, approximately 22% seen once. Germline values: CDR1 SQVTM, CDR2 ANQGSEA. Trimming shortened V by 4 bases and J by 11 bases, and 11 bases separated the two germline ends. The CDR3 runs 10 residues. Source material: PBMCs or a T cell subset sorted from them (not recorded which). The chain links TRBV29-1 to TRBJ1-1, with D possibly being TRBD1 (5 bases). The TCR was taken from a man aged 18 to 30 who had mild COVID-19 (a few samples of this study predate the infection). Cell type and time point are not known. CDR3 in DNA: TGCAGCGTTGGTTCGGGGGACGCTTTCTTT. It is translated as CSVGSGDAFF.